The clone carrying this T cell receptor beta chain appeared once. No antigen is known for it. This sample stems from a study of regulatory T cells in long-lasting Graves disease. Study findings and constraints: Persistent disease favored TRBV28, TRBJ1-2 and TRBJ2-5.

Library construction for TCR beta used iRepertoire HTBI primers and Arm-PCR of CDR3 regions. TCRdb processed the multiplex PCR reads anew with MiXCR; each CDR3 protein has one entry. The table has roughly 360,000 distinct CDR3 sequences, 23% seen once. The time point is: persistent/refractory GD, antithyroid drugs over 5 years with positive TRAb. Preparation of the TCR library used RNA extracted from PBMCs. Graves' disease diagnosis used American Thyroid Association guidelines. The CDR3 has 12 residues. Per germline, CDR1 SGHRS and CDR2 YFSETQ. V was trimmed by 4 bases and J by 5 bases, leaving 9 bases between them.

This sample comprised peripheral blood mononuclear cells (PBMCs), obtained when the disease was refractory, from a patient treated with antithyroid drugs. The rearrangement joins TRBV5-1 to TRBJ2-5; the D gene is possibly TRBD1 (5 bases). The sequence was collected from a middle-aged woman with Graves disease. CDR3 region: CASSTGLETQYF. CDR3 bases: TGCGCCAGCAGCACAGGATTGGAGACCCAGTACTTC.